This T cell receptor (beta chain) appears in the sequencing data of a study of T cells in Graves' hyperthyroidism and ophthalmopathy. Overall study results and limits: Most clonotypes expanded in thyroid above 0.001 were likewise present in blood.

Germline V gives CDR1 SGHVS, CDR2 FQNEAQ. Trimming took off 5 bases at V and 0 bases at J, with 13 bases between the two ends. CDR3 size: 15 residues. Patients with ophthalmopathy all had a Clinical Activity Score of at least 3, a NOSPECS grade of at least 4 and duration under 3 months. Patients with uncontrolled infections, other autoimmune diseases, pregnancy or lactation were excluded. Used for diagnoses were clinical symptoms, serum thyroxine and TRAb, thyroid ultrasound and orbital computed tomography. Using RNA transcripts as the source, TCR beta CDR3 regions were amplified. The HTBI primer set was used in a first-round RT-PCR of the TCR CDR3. Via MiXCR, TCRdb re-called the multiplex PCR reads, giving one row per CDR3 protein. The profile shows roughly 250,000 distinct CDR3 sequences, 20% to 25% of them singletons. This clonotype was recorded at least ten times. Its target is not known.

Specimen: blood. This TCR derives from a man between 25 and 39 years old with Graves' ophthalmopathy. The chain links TRBV7-8 to TRBJ1-1, with D possibly TRBD1 on 5 matching bases. The CDR3 sequence: CASSDEGRLNTEAFF. The CDR3 DNA reads TGTGCCAGCAGCGACGAGGGGAGGCTGAACACTGAAGCTTTCTTT.